The 5 T cell receptor beta chains reported below all come from one sample, sequenced in a study of blood T cells in healthy people across ages. Primers used in a second PCR of about 6 to 11 cycles were a sample-barcoded 5' primer and a J-beta primer mix. TCRdb reprocessed the 5' RACE reads with MiXCR, giving one entry per CDR3 protein. The table includes 1.5 million to 2 million distinct CDR3 sequences, roughly 52% detected once. Input material: blood. The receptors come from a woman aged 40 to 50 in good health.

This rearrangement joins TRBV12-3 or TRBV12-4 to TRBJ1-1; 9 bases align to TRBD1. The CDR3 totals 17 residues. J was trimmed by 4 bases and V by 5 bases; bases with no gene match: 14. This chain's CDR3 is CASSTGGLGSVITEAFF. CDR3 nucleotide sequence: TGTGCCAGCAGTACAGGGGGCTTAGGTTCTGTTATCACTGAAGCTTTCTTT.

The genes are TRBV6-5 and TRBJ2-1; D is uncertain. The CDR3 totals 16 residues. Trimming removed 7 bases from V and 0 bases from J, with 16 bases in between. Germline values: CDR1 MNHEY, CDR2 SVGAGI. CDR3 amino acids: CASNRKALSSYNEQFF. CDR3 in DNA: TGTGCCAGCAACCGAAAGGCTCTCAGCTCCTACAATGAGCAGTTCTTC.

The chain couples TRBV6-6 to TRBJ2-5; a weak D match, TRBD2 (5 bases). Per the germline V gene, CDR1 is MNHNY and CDR2 is SVGAGI (reference sequence). This CDR3 spans 14 amino acids. Deletions cut 4 bases from V and 11 bases from J, with 20 bases between. CDR3 protein: CASSSLDSLPEQYF. In DNA, the CDR3 is TGTGCCAGCAGTTCCTTGGACTCCCTACCTGAGCAGTACTTC.

This clonotype was picked up a small number of times. The chain combines TRBV27 with TRBJ1-2; D unclear. Germline lookup yields CDR1 MNHEY and CDR2 SMNVEV (reference sequence). V was cut by 1 base and J by 1 base, with 4 bases left in between. This CDR3 spans 13 amino acids. CDR3 amino acids: CASSLYGNYGYTF. CDR3 DNA sequence: TGTGCCAGCAGTTTATACGGTAACTATGGCTACACCTTC.

This sequence joins TRBV12-3 or TRBV12-4 and TRBJ2-7, with 7 bases aligning to TRBD1. The CDR3 loop spans 17 amino acids. V lost 3 bases and J lost 5; bases outside the gene matches: 16. CDR3 nucleotide sequence: TGTGCCAGCAGTTTGGATTGGCTCGACAGGGCCCGCCACGAGCAGTACTTC. Translating gives CASSLDWLDRARHEQYF.